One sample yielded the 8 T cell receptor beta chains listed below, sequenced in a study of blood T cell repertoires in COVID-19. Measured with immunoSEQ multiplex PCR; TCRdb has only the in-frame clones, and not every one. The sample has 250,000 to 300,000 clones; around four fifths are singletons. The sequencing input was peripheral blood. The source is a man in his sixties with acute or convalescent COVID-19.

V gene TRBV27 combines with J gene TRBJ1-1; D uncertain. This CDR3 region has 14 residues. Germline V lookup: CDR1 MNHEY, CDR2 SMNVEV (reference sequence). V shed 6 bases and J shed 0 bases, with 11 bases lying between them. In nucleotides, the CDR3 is TGTGCCAGCAGCCGCGACAAATTGAACACTGAAGCTTTCTTT. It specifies CASSRDKLNTEAFF.

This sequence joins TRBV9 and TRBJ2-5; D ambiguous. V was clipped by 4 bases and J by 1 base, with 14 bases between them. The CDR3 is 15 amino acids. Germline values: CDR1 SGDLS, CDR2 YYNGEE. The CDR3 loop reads CASSSQSGSQETQYF. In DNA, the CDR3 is TGTGCCAGCAGCTCACAGTCAGGTTCCCAAGAGACCCAGTACTTC.

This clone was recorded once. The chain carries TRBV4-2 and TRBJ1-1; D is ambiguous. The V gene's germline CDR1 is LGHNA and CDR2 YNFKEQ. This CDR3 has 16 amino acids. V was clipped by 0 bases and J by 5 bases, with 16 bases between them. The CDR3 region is CASSQDRPGPGTEAFF. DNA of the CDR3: TGTGCCAGCAGCCAAGATCGGCCAGGCCCGGGGACTGAAGCTTTCTTT.

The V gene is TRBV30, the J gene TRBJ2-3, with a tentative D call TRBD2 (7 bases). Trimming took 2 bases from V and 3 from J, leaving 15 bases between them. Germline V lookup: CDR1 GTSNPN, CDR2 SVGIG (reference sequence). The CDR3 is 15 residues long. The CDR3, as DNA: TGTGCCTGGAGTTTAACGGGGGGCGTGACAGATACGCAGTATTTT. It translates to CAWSLTGGVTDTQYF.

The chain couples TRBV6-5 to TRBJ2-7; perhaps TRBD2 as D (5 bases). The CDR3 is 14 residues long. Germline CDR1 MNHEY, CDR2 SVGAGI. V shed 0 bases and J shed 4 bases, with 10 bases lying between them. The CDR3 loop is CASSYSSEGYEQYF. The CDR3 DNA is TGTGCCAGCAGTTACTCGTCTGAGGGTTACGAGCAGTACTTC.

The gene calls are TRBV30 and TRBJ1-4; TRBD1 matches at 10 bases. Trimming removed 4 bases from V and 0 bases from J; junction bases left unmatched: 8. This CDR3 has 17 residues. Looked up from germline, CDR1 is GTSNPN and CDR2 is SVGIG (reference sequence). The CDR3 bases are TGTGCCTGGAATTCAGACAGGGGGCTTGCAACTAATGAAAAACTGTTTTTT. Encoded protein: CAWNSDRGLATNEKLFF.

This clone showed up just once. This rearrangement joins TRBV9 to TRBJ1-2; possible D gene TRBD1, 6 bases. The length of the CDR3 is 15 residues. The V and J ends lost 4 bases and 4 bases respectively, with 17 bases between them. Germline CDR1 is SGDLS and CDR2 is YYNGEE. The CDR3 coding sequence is TGTGCCAGCAGCCCCAATACAGGGCCCGTCTATGGCTACACCTTC. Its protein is CASSPNTGPVYGYTF. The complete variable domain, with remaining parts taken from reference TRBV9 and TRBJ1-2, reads DSGVTQTPKHLITATGQRVTLRCSPRSGDLSVYWYQQSLDQGLQFLIQYYNGEERAKGNILERFSAQQFPDLHSELNLSSLELGDSALYFCASSPNTGPVYGYTFGSGTRLTVV.

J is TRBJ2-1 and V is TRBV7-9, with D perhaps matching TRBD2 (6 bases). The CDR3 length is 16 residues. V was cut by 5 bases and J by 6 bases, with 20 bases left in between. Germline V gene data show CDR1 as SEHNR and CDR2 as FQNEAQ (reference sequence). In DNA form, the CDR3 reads TGTGCCAGCAGCCCAAGGGACTCTACAGTGGGCAATGAGCAGTTCTTC. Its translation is CASSPRDSTVGNEQFF.